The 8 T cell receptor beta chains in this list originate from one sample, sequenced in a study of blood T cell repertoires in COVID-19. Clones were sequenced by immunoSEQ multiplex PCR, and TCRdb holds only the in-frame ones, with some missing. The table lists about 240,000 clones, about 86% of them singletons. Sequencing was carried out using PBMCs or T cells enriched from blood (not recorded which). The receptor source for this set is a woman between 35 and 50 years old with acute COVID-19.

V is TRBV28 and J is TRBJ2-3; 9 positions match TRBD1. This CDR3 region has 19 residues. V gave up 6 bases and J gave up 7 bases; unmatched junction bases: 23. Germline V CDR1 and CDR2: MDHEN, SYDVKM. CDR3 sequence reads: CASSSFLGQGTTLGNTQYF. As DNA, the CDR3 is TGTGCCAGCAGCAGCTTCTTAGGACAGGGGACAACCTTGGGAAATACGCAGTATTTT.

DNA of the CDR3: TGTGCCAGTAGTACCCGACTAGAATTATCAAACATTCAGTACTTC. It yields the protein CASSTRLELSNIQYF. J is TRBJ2-4 and V is TRBV19; D is perhaps TRBD2 (6 bases). Trimming pared 4 bases from V and 6 bases from J, leaving 16 bases between. CDR3 size: 15 residues. Germline CDR1 and CDR2: LNHDA and SQIVND (reference sequence).

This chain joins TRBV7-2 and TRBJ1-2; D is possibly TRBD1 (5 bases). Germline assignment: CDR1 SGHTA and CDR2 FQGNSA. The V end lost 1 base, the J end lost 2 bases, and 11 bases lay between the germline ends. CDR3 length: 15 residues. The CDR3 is CASSLGRVGNYGYTF. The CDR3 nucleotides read TGTGCCAGCAGCTTAGGCAGGGTTGGGAACTATGGCTACACCTTC.

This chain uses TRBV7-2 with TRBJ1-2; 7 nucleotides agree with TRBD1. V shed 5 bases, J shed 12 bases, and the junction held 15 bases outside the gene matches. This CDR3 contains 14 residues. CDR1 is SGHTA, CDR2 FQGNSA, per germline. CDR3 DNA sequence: TGTGCCAGCAGCCCAGGGGGAAGGGGACTGAGGGACACCTTC. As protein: CASSPGGRGLRDTF.

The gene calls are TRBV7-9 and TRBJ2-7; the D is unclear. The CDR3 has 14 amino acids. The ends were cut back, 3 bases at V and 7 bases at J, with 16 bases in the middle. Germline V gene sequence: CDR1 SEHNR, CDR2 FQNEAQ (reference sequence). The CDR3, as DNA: TGTGCCAGCAGCTTGATGGATACGGGTGAGGAGCAGTACTTC. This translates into CASSLMDTGEEQYF.

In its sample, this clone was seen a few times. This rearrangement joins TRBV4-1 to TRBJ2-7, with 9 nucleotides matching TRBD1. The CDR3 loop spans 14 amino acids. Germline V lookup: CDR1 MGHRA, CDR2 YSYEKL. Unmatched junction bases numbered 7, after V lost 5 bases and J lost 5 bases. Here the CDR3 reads CASSKRTGDDEQYF. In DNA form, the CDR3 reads TGCGCCAGCAGCAAAAGGACAGGGGACGACGAGCAGTACTTC.

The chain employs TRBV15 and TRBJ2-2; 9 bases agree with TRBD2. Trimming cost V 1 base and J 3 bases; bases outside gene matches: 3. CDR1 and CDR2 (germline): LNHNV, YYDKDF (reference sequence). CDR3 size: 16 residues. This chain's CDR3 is CATSRGRTSDTGELFF. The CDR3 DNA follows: TGTGCCACCAGCAGAGGACGGACTAGCGACACCGGGGAGCTGTTTTTT.

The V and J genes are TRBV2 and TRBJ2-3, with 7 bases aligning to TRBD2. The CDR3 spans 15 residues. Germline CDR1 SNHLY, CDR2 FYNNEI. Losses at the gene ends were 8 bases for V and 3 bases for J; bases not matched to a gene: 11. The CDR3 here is CASSRGRGNTDTQYF. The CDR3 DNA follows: TGTGCCAGCTCTCGGGGGAGGGGAAATACAGATACGCAGTATTTT. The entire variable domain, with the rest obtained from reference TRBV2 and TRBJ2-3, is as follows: EPEVTQTPSHQVTQMGQEVILRCVPISNHLYFYWYRQILGQKVEFLVSFYNNEISEKSEIFDDQFSVERPDGSNFTLKIRSTKLEDSAMYFCASSRGRGNTDTQYFGPGTRLTVL.